Following are 24 T cell receptor beta chains from one sample sequenced in a study of T cell repertoires in cytomegalovirus infection. TCRdb passed the reads through MiXCR, listing each CDR3 protein once. The data show over 150,000 distinct CDR3 sequences, about 15% seen once. The sample comprised CD8+ T cells from PBMCs. The receptors were sampled from a human donor in good health (CMV status not recorded). Some clones in this sample may be carry-over from other donors' samples.

This chain joins TRBV28 and TRBJ2-5, with D possibly TRBD2 on 6 matching bases. Germline V CDR1 and CDR2: MDHEN, SYDVKM. The CDR3 contains 13 residues. The germline V and J ends were trimmed by 3 bases and 6 bases, with 11 bases remaining between them. CDR3 protein: CASSFAGRKTQYF. The CDR3 DNA reads as TGTGCCAGCAGTTTTGCGGGGAGGAAGACCCAGTACTTC.

The chain recombines TRBV11-2 with TRBJ2-3; 12 bases are a match to TRBD2. Germline CDR1 and CDR2: SGHAT and FQNNGV. This CDR3 is 16 amino acids long. Trimming took 5 bases from V and 3 from J; bases not matched to a gene: 6. The CDR3 DNA sequence: TGTGCCAGCAGCGGACGACTAGCGGGGGTAACAGATACGCAGTATTTT. Its protein product is CASSGRLAGVTDTQYF.

The V and J genes are TRBV6-2 or TRBV6-3 and TRBJ1-5, with D possibly matching TRBD1 (5 bases). The germline V gene has CDR1 MNHEY and CDR2 SVGEGT. There are 18 residues in the CDR3. V gave up 2 bases and J gave up 0 bases, with 17 bases separating them. The CDR3 here is CASSYVRDTPYSNQPQHF. DNA for the CDR3: TGTGCCAGCAGTTACGTCAGGGATACACCCTATAGCAATCAGCCCCAGCATTTT.

The V and J genes are TRBV2 and TRBJ2-1; tentative D call: TRBD1 (5 bases). This CDR3 region has 13 residues. V gave up 11 bases and J gave up 0 bases, with 11 bases separating them. Germline-derived CDR1 and CDR2 are SNHLY and FYNNEI. The CDR3 here is CAGAFSSYNEQFF. CDR3 coding DNA: TGTGCCGGGGCTTTCAGCTCCTACAATGAGCAGTTCTTC.

This clonotype was detected a few times. The chain is built from TRBV6-2 or TRBV6-3 and TRBJ2-2; D is unresolved. There are 16 residues in the CDR3. Germline V gene lookup returns CDR1 MNHEY and CDR2 SVGEGT. V gave up 4 bases and J gave up 0 bases, with 12 bases separating them. CDR3 loop: CASSSGRYANTGELFF. For the CDR3, the DNA is TGTGCCAGCAGTTCCGGACGCTACGCGAACACCGGGGAGCTGTTTTTT.

This rearrangement joins TRBV29-1 to TRBJ2-7; the D call may be TRBD1 or TRBD2 (5 bases each). Trimming took 4 bases from V and 3 from J, leaving 13 bases between them. Germline CDR1 is SQVTM and CDR2 is ANQGSEA. This CDR3 spans 13 amino acids. The CDR3 sequence is CSVVSAGGYEQYF. The CDR3 DNA sequence: TGCAGCGTTGTGTCCGCTGGGGGCTACGAGCAGTACTTC.

This clonotype was counted only a few times. This chain connects TRBV7-9 to TRBJ2-6; D might be TRBD2 (6 bases). V lost 5 bases and J lost 1, with 12 bases in between. CDR1 and CDR2 from the germline V gene are SEHNR and FQNEAQ (reference sequence). This CDR3 has 16 residues. CDR3 residues: CASSPRRESGANVLTF. DNA of the CDR3: TGTGCCAGCAGCCCCCGCCGGGAGTCTGGGGCCAACGTCCTGACTTTC.

This sequence joins TRBV4-1 and TRBJ2-7; the match to TRBD2 covers 10 bases. This CDR3 has 15 amino acids. Germline trimming cut 1 base from V and 3 bases from J; bases unmatched to any gene: 3. Germline CDR1 and CDR2: MGHRA and YSYEKL. The CDR3 coding sequence is TGCGCCAGCAGCCAAGGGGCTAGCGGGGGCTACGAGCAGTACTTC. This encodes CASSQGASGGYEQYF.

This clonotype was counted between two and nine times. The chain is built from TRBV7-3 and TRBJ1-1; D is ambiguous. The CDR3 has 13 amino acids. Germline V gene sequence: CDR1 SGHTA, CDR2 FQGTGA. The V and J ends lost 4 bases and 5 bases respectively, with 11 bases between them. The CDR3 DNA follows: TGTGCCAGCAGCTCCGTGGAACAGACTGAAGCTTTCTTT. This translates into CASSSVEQTEAFF.

The chain employs TRBV6-2 or TRBV6-3 and TRBJ2-7; D remains unclear. Trimming removed 6 bases from V and 0 bases from J, with 9 bases in between. The CDR3 totals 13 residues. Germline assignment: CDR1 MNHEY and CDR2 SVGEGT. The CDR3 protein is CASSFSISYEQYF. The CDR3 bases are TGTGCCAGCAGCTTTTCCATCTCCTACGAGCAGTACTTC.

The chain recombines TRBV15 with TRBJ1-5, with D perhaps matching TRBD1 (5 bases). The CDR3 consists of 17 residues. The V and J ends lost 8 bases and 5 bases respectively, with 25 bases between them. Germline values: CDR1 LNHNV, CDR2 YYDKDF (reference sequence). DNA for the CDR3: TGTGCCACCTCTACTTGGGACCTCGAAGGGCACCATCAGCCCCAGCATTTT. As protein: CATSTWDLEGHHQPQHF.

The sample holds a few counts of this clonotype. This chain links TRBV6-2 or TRBV6-3 with TRBJ1-5; tentatively, D is TRBD1 (5 bases). There are 15 residues in the CDR3. The V gene's germline CDR1 is MNHEY and CDR2 SVGEGT. V gave up 5 bases and J gave up 4 bases, with 15 bases separating them. This CDR3 reads CASSTPGKVNQPQHF. The CDR3 region has the DNA TGTGCCAGCAGTACACCAGGGAAGGTGAATCAGCCCCAGCATTTT.

The V call is TRBV28, the J call TRBJ1-4; D not resolved. The V end was cut by 5 bases, the J end by 16 bases, with 23 bases between. This CDR3 comprises 14 residues. CDR1 and CDR2 from the germline V gene are MDHEN and SYDVKM. The CDR3 sequence: CASSPIRGSHKRFF. CDR3 sequence (DNA): TGTGCCAGCAGTCCCATCCGAGGGAGTCATAAAAGGTTTTTT.

This chain uses TRBV28 with TRBJ2-1, with D possibly called TRBD1 or TRBD2 (5 bases each). CDR3 length: 18 amino acids. V dropped 6 bases and J dropped 0 bases, with 21 bases sitting between them. From germline, CDR1 is MDHEN and CDR2 SYDVKM. DNA for the CDR3: TGTGCCAGCAGCTGCCTGAGAGGGGACCCCTCCTCCTACAATGAGCAGTTCTTC. Translating it yields CASSCLRGDPSSYNEQFF.

This clonotype was observed a handful of times. The V and J genes are TRBV12-3 or TRBV12-4 and TRBJ2-1; a possible D gene is TRBD2 (5 bases). The length of the CDR3 is 16 residues. The CDR3 DNA sequence: TGTGATCCGACCAAAAGGACTCCCACCCTCTACAATGAGCAGTTCTTC. Amino acid sequence: CDPTKRTPTLYNEQFF.

The chain uses TRBV7-2 and TRBJ2-7; 8 bases are a match to TRBD1. The V gene end was trimmed by 0 bases and the J gene end by 4 bases; junction bases not matched to a gene: 5. Germline V CDR1 and CDR2: SGHTA, FQGNSA. The CDR3 spans 15 residues. CDR3 residues: CASSLALTGVYEQYF. In nucleotides, the CDR3 is TGTGCCAGCAGCTTAGCTTTGACAGGGGTTTACGAGCAGTACTTC.

Ten or more counts support this clonotype. This chain joins TRBV7-6 and TRBJ2-7; D possibly matches TRBD1 or TRBD2 (6 bases each). Germline V gene lookup returns CDR1 SGHVS and CDR2 FNYEAQ. Trimming removed 5 bases from V and 2 bases from J, with 16 bases in between. The CDR3 has 15 amino acids. The CDR3 loop is CASSQGRTSTYEQYF. The CDR3 bases are TGTGCCAGCAGCCAGGGGAGGACTTCGACCTACGAGCAGTACTTC.

This chain's CDR3 is CASGLPGRNGYTF. CDR3 DNA: TGTGCTAGTGGTTTACCGGGCCGTAATGGCTACACCTTC. The chain joins TRBV12-5 to TRBJ1-2; D remains ambiguous. V dropped 3 bases and J dropped 6 bases, with 11 bases sitting between them. This CDR3 is 13 amino acids long. Per germline, CDR1 LGHNT and CDR2 FRNRAP.

The rearrangement links TRBV7-9 to TRBJ2-7; TRBD1 or TRBD2 may be the D gene (5 bases each). Germline CDR1 SEHNR, CDR2 FQNEAQ (reference sequence). This CDR3 is built from 14 residues. With 6 bases removed from V and 1 base from J, the gap between germline ends came to 13 bases. CDR3 sequence (DNA): TGTGCCAGCAGTTCCGGGACGCCTTCCTACGAGCAGTACTTC. Translated, it gives CASSSGTPSYEQYF.

The sample holds a few counts of this clonotype. The chain has TRBV28 and TRBJ1-2; D remains unclear. V gave up 7 bases and J gave up 7 bases, with 22 bases separating them. The CDR3 runs to 15 residues. Germline lookup yields CDR1 MDHEN and CDR2 SYDVKM. CDR3 protein: CASTSTDGLRGGYTF. As DNA, the CDR3 is TGTGCCAGCACCTCAACGGACGGTTTGCGGGGTGGCTACACCTTC.

This clonotype was seen more than once but under ten times. V and J are TRBV5-5 and TRBJ2-1; TRBD2 aligns across 7 bases. V gave up 4 bases and J gave up 3 bases; unmatched junction bases: 10. CDR1 and CDR2 (germline): SGHKS, YYEKEE (reference sequence). There are 16 residues in the CDR3. The CDR3 sequence is CASSHDPSGGYNEQFF. CDR3 coding DNA: TGTGCCAGCAGCCACGACCCCTCGGGGGGCTACAATGAGCAGTTCTTC.

This clonotype was picked up a small number of times. The genes are TRBV7-6 and TRBJ1-5, with TRBD1 matching over 8 bases. Germline CDR1 reads SGHVS; CDR2 reads FNYEAQ. The CDR3 totals 15 residues. V lost 1 base and J lost 3; bases outside the gene matches: 2. The CDR3: CASSLGTGLNQPQHF. CDR3 bases: TGTGCCAGCAGCTTAGGGACAGGGCTCAATCAGCCCCAGCATTTT.

The chain recombines TRBV20-1 with TRBJ2-5; TRBD1 matches 9 bases. The V segment lost 3 bases and the J segment 4 bases; nucleotides outside the gene matches: 0. The germline gives CDR1 DFQATT, CDR2 SNEGSKA (reference sequence). The CDR3 totals 12 residues. The DNA for the CDR3 is TGCAGTGCTAGGGACAGGGGAGAGACCCAGTACTTC. Its protein is CSARDRGETQYF.

This clonotype was recorded only once. The CDR3 region has the DNA TGCAGCGCCGGACACTGGGAGACGGCCTTACTCAGTCATGGCCAGGCGATCTATGGCTACACCTTC. Residues: CSAGHWETALLSHGQAIYGYTF. The chain employs TRBV29-1 and TRBJ1-2; TRBD1 might be the D (5 bases). The CDR3 loop spans 22 amino acids. From germline, CDR1 is SQVTM and CDR2 ANQGSEA. Trimming removed 7 bases at V and 4 bases at J, with 43 bases between.